The rows below give T cell receptor beta chains drawn from one sample of a study of response to subunit inactivated influenza vaccine. MiXCR was run by TCRdb on the RT-PCR reads, yielding one entry per CDR3 protein. The sample lists about 540,000 distinct CDR3 sequences, approximately 14% occurring once. Sequencing used PBMCs from blood, obtained 11 to 12 days after vaccination. Receptors were obtained from a man in his forties or fifties who received an inactivated influenza vaccine. Both conserved end residues are part of each CDR3. Each record gives: D gene, V gene, clone size, J gene, CDR3 protein, CDR3 DNA. D genes are given only for firm matches. Size is stated for part of the rows, as once, few or many counts, or as a class when the clone is expanded.

NA,TRBV4-3,few,TRBJ2-4,CASSPLAEAKNIQYF,TGCGCCAGCAGCCCTTTAGCGGAGGCCAAAAACATTCAGTACTTC
NA,TRBV4-2,NA,TRBJ2-3,CASSQEWARATDTQYF,TGTGCCAGCAGCCAAGAATGGGCCAGGGCCACAGATACGCAGTATTTT
NA,TRBV24-1,few,TRBJ2-1,CATSEPTRTEQFF,TGTGCCACCAGTGAGCCGACTAGGACTGAGCAGTTCTTC
TRBD2,TRBV11-2,many,TRBJ2-2,CASSLVPRTSLTNTGELFF,TGTGCCAGCAGCTTAGTTCCTAGGACTAGCCTCACGAACACCGGGGAGCTGTTTTTT
TRBD2,TRBV15,few,TRBJ2-2,CATSRDPYGGTTGELFF,TGTGCCACCAGCAGAGATCCCTACGGGGGGACCACCGGGGAGCTGTTTTTT
TRBD1,TRBV4-3,few,TRBJ1-1,CASSSATGWTEAFF,TGCGCCAGCAGCTCTGCGACAGGGTGGACTGAAGCTTTCTTT
NA,TRBV28,few,TRBJ2-7,CASRAPGTAYEQYF,TGTGCCAGCAGGGCTCCCGGGACGGCCTACGAGCAGTACTTC
NA,TRBV5-1,few,TRBJ2-1,CASRDKGGFSYNEQFF,TGCGCCAGCAGGGATAAAGGGGGATTCTCCTACAATGAGCAGTTCTTC
NA,TRBV12-3/TRBV12-4,NA,TRBJ2-4,CASSNRESILYF,TGTGCCAGCAGTAACAGGGAAAGCATTCTGTACTTC
TRBD2,TRBV6-5,NA,TRBJ2-1,CASSYSRTGGDYEQFF,TGTGCCAGCAGTTACTCCCGGACGGGGGGAGATTATGAGCAGTTCTTC
NA,TRBV20-1,many,TRBJ2-2,CSARPRETNTGELFF,TGCAGTGCTCGCCCACGGGAAACGAACACCGGGGAGCTGTTTTTT
TRBD2,TRBV7-3,few,TRBJ2-4,CASSSSGTSPQYF,TGTGCCAGCAGCTCTAGCGGGACGAGTCCTCAGTACTTC
NA,TRBV6-6,many,TRBJ1-3,CASRPREDTIYF,TGTGCCAGCAGGCCACGGGAAGACACCATATATTTT
NA,TRBV29-1,few,TRBJ2-1,CSVGSGRNEQFF,TGCAGCGTTGGGTCAGGCAGGAATGAGCAGTTCTTC
NA,TRBV28,few,TRBJ2-5,CASSPAAGISQETQYF,TGTGCCAGCAGTCCTGCGGCAGGGATTTCCCAAGAGACCCAGTACTTC
NA,TRBV6-1,NA,TRBJ2-7,CASSELTRAREQYF,TGTGCCAGCAGTGAATTGACACGGGCACGCGAGCAGTACTTC
NA,TRBV29-1,few,TRBJ1-1,CSVEEGLGTEAFF,TGCAGCGTTGAGGAGGGACTCGGCACTGAAGCTTTCTTT
NA,TRBV6-2/TRBV6-3,NA,TRBJ2-1,CASSYIVYNEQFF,TGTGCCAGCAGTTACATAGTTTACAATGAGCAGTTCTTC
NA,TRBV20-1,few,TRBJ2-7,CSAAAHYPSYEQYF,TGCAGTGCCGCGGCCCACTACCCCAGCTACGAGCAGTACTTC
TRBD1,TRBV6-1,NA,TRBJ1-1,CATQERDRRNTEAFF,TGTGCCACCCAAGAGCGGGACAGGAGGAACACTGAAGCTTTCTTT
NA,TRBV20-1,few,TRBJ1-6,CSASKGIGSPLHF,TGCAGTGCTAGTAAGGGAATTGGGTCACCCCTCCACTTT
TRBD2,TRBV14,NA,TRBJ2-4,CASSQDSGGSIQYF,TGTGCCAGCAGCCAAGACTCGGGAGGAAGCATTCAGTACTTC
TRBD1,TRBV10-3,few,TRBJ2-7,CAISESGRGHAEQYF,TGTGCCATCAGTGAGTCCGGAAGGGGGCACGCCGAGCAGTACTTC
TRBD1,TRBV10-3,few,TRBJ2-5,CAISAEDRVRETQYF,TGTGCCATCAGTGCGGAAGACAGGGTCCGGGAGACCCAGTACTTC
NA,TRBV4-3,few,TRBJ2-2,CASSHPGTGELFF,TGCGCCAGCAGCCACCCAGGGACCGGGGAGCTGTTTTTT
TRBD1,TRBV10-3,NA,TRBJ1-5,CANFQFAAGGYYSNQPQHF,TGTGCCAACTTTCAATTCGCGGCAGGGGGTTACTATAGCAATCAGCCCCAGCATTTT
NA,TRBV6-5,few,TRBJ2-1,CASSYSKRAFPPNEQFF,TGTGCCAGCAGTTACTCGAAGCGGGCCTTCCCCCCCAATGAGCAGTTCTTC
NA,TRBV10-3,few,TRBJ2-5,CALAVGVGETQYF,TGTGCCCTCGCCGTCGGAGTGGGGGAGACCCAGTACTTC
NA,TRBV4-3,NA,TRBJ1-1,CASSQDGVSRGFNTEAFF,TGCGCCAGCAGCCAAGATGGCGTGAGCAGGGGATTTAACACTGAAGCTTTCTTT
NA,TRBV25-1,many,TRBJ2-5,CASSEISSSETQYF,TGTGCCAGCAGTGAAATCAGTAGCTCGGAGACCCAGTACTTC
NA,TRBV20-1,few,TRBJ1-3,CSASGGNSGNTIYF,TGCAGTGCTAGTGGCGGCAACTCTGGAAACACCATATATTTT
NA,TRBV2,few,TRBJ2-1,CASTEGTYNEQFF,TGTGCCAGCACCGAGGGGACCTACAATGAGCAGTTCTTC
NA,TRBV14,NA,TRBJ1-1,CASSPWSRGNTEAFF,TGTGCCAGCAGCCCATGGAGTCGGGGGAACACTGAAGCTTTCTTT